Presented here are 19 T cell receptor beta chains from one specimen sequenced in a study of metastatic and nonmetastatic thyroid tumors. The entire patient cohort was treatment-naive prior to thyroid surgery. TCRdb reanalyzed the PCR reads with MiXCR. The sample shows tens of thousands of clones, 15% to 20% of them seen only once. The sequenced sample was adjacent normal tissue. Source of these receptors: a male donor with papillary thyroid cancer or a benign thyroid nodule (not recorded which). Some clones in this sample may be carry-over from other donors' samples.

Notes on this clone: A much larger clonotype is one base distant, so this may be a read error. The chain couples TRBV9 to TRBJ2-2, with a weak D call TRBD2 (5 bases). Germline CDR1 reads SGDLS; CDR2 reads YYNGEE. This CDR3 spans 17 amino acids. CDR3 loop: CASSVGHSGGNTGELFF. DNA for the CDR3: TGCGCCAGCAGCGTAGGGCACAGTGGAGGTAACACCGGGGAGCTGTTTTTT.

The sample holds many counts of this clone. V usage is TRBV9 and J usage is TRBJ2-2, with 12 bases aligning to TRBD2. CDR1 and CDR2 (germline): SGDLS, YYNGEE. The CDR3 has 16 residues. With 4 bases clipped from V and 6 bases from J, the junction kept 7 bases outside the gene matches. The CDR3 bases are TGTGCCAGCAGCCTAGGGACTAGCGGGTCCTCCGGGGAGCTGTTTTTT. Protein: CASSLGTSGSSGELFF.

This clone occurred many times. This sequence joins TRBV20-1 and TRBJ2-3; D gene unclear. Per germline, CDR1 DFQATT and CDR2 SNEGSKA (reference sequence). The ends were cut back, 3 bases at V and 1 base at J, with 11 bases in the middle. This CDR3 region has 14 residues. Here the CDR3 reads CSARETDGTDTQYF. The DNA of the CDR3 is TGCAGTGCTAGGGAGACTGACGGCACAGATACGCAGTATTTT.

Ten or more counts support this clone. V and J are TRBV20-1 and TRBJ2-1; tentative D call: TRBD2 (6 bases). The germline V gene encodes CDR1 DFQATT and CDR2 SNEGSKA (reference sequence). There are 12 residues in the CDR3. Between the trimmed V and J ends, which lost 7 bases and 7 bases, there was a span of 14 bases. Here the CDR3 DNA reads TGCAGTGAGTATGCGGGATCAAATGAGCAGTTCTTC. Translated: CSEYAGSNEQFF.

V is TRBV7-3 and J is TRBJ2-7; TRBD1 aligns across 8 bases. The V gene's germline CDR1 is SGHTA and CDR2 FQGTGA. CDR3 size: 14 residues. Trimming removed 2 bases from V and 5 bases from J; junction bases left unmatched: 5. CDR3 DNA sequence: TGTGCCAGCAGCTTAGGAGGACAGGGCCACGAGCAGTACTTC. Translation: CASSLGGQGHEQYF.

About this clone itself: A junction boundary mismatches the germline segment, possibly from a read error. The chain combines TRBV6-6 with TRBJ2-2; D remains unclear. This CDR3 is 13 amino acids long. The germline gives CDR1 MNHNY, CDR2 SVGAGI (reference sequence). The CDR3: CASIYSDTWELFF. CDR3 DNA sequence: TGTGCCAGCATTTACTCCGACACCTGGGAGCTGTTTTTT.

This clone appeared many times. The chain is built from TRBV20-1 and TRBJ2-3; possible D gene TRBD2, 5 bases. V lost 8 bases and J lost 6, with 9 bases in between. The CDR3 has 10 amino acids. Germline V gene data show CDR1 as DFQATT and CDR2 as SNEGSKA (reference sequence). For the CDR3, the DNA is TGCAGTCCCTCGGGGGATACGCAGTATTTT. Translating gives CSPSGDTQYF.

This clone was seen at least ten times. The rearrangement joins TRBV29-1 to TRBJ1-4; no definite D call. V lost 4 bases, J lost 1 base, and 25 bases lay in between. CDR1 SQVTM and CDR2 ANQGSEA come from the germline V gene. The CDR3 covers 19 residues. CDR3 sequence reads: CSVGSSSEPLSGTNEKLFF. Written as DNA, the CDR3 is TGCAGCGTTGGGTCGTCATCAGAACCCCTAAGCGGAACTAATGAAAAACTGTTTTTT.

The sample holds many counts of this clone. V gene TRBV13 combines with J gene TRBJ1-1, with D perhaps TRBD1 (5 bases). Germline values: CDR1 PRHDT, CDR2 FYEKMQ (reference sequence). The CDR3 loop spans 16 amino acids. The V end was cut by 0 bases, the J end by 1 base, with 12 bases between. The CDR3, as DNA: TGTGCCAGCAGCTTAGGACTAGATGGGGGGAACACTGAAGCTTTCTTT. Protein product: CASSLGLDGGNTEAFF.

In its sample, this clone was seen many times. This chain's CDR3 is CASSFADSNQPQHF. The DNA for the CDR3 is TGTGCCAGCAGTTTTGCAGATAGCAATCAGCCCCAGCATTTT. This chain uses TRBV27 with TRBJ1-5, with unresolved D. V was cut by 3 bases and J by 0 bases, with 6 bases left in between. The CDR3 extends over 14 amino acids. Germline CDR1 MNHEY, CDR2 SMNVEV (reference sequence).

Of note for this clone: This may stem from a read error, because a much larger clone lies one nucleotide away. Distinct nucleotide sequences in the sample also encode this CDR3. CDR3 loop: CASSSLAGGGYEQYF. DNA of the CDR3: TGTGCCAGCAGTTCGTTAGCGGGAGGCGGATACGAGCAGTACTTC. The rearrangement uses TRBV12-3 or TRBV12-4 and TRBJ2-7; 10 nucleotides align to TRBD2. V dropped 4 bases and J dropped 4; count of bases not matched to a gene: 7. The CDR3 runs 15 residues.

This clone appeared many times. V and J are TRBV11-3 and TRBJ2-1; 9 bases map to TRBD2. The ends lost 1 base at V and 7 bases at J; junction bases unmatched: 5. This CDR3 region has 15 residues. Germline V gives CDR1 SGHNT, CDR2 YENEEA. DNA for the CDR3: TGTGCCAGCAGCTTAGCAGGGACTAGCAAAAATGAGCAGTTCTTC. Translated, it gives CASSLAGTSKNEQFF.

Many counts were recorded for this clone. The chain is built from TRBV20-1 and TRBJ1-1; tentatively, D is TRBD1 (6 bases). CDR3 length: 13 residues. V gave up 6 bases and J gave up 7 bases, with 18 bases separating them. CDR1 and CDR2 from the germline V gene are DFQATT and SNEGSKA (reference sequence). CDR3: CSAQAGTKVEAFF. The DNA for the CDR3 is TGCAGTGCCCAGGCGGGGACAAAAGTTGAAGCTTTCTTT.

This clone turned up a few times. The gene calls are TRBV6-1 and TRBJ2-7; 7 bases agree with TRBD2. Germline CDR1 reads MNHNS; CDR2 reads SASEGT. V was clipped by 6 bases and J by 5 bases; unmatched bases: 7. The CDR3 covers 13 residues. As DNA, the CDR3 is TGTGCCAGCAGGGAGCGGGACTGGGACGAGCAGTACTTC. Its translation is CASRERDWDEQYF.

About this clone itself: An end of the junction does not agree with germline; a read error may underlie this. The chain joins TRBV19 to TRBJ2-1; 7 bases are shared with TRBD2. In germline, CDR1 is LNHDA, CDR2 SQIVND (reference sequence). The CDR3 runs to 15 residues. CDR3 coding DNA: TGTGCCAGTAGTCGGGACTACCGCTCCTACAGTGAGAAGTTCTTC. This codes for CASSRDYRSYSEKFF.

The rearrangement links TRBV5-1 to TRBJ1-3, with D tentatively TRBD1 (6 bases). With 0 bases removed from V and 4 bases from J, the gap between germline ends came to 14 bases. The V gene's germline CDR1 is SGHRS and CDR2 YFSETQ. This CDR3 spans 16 amino acids. The DNA for the CDR3 is TGCGCCAGCAGCTTGGGCGGTCCTGGGACAGGAAACACCATATATTTT. This codes for CASSLGGPGTGNTIYF.

For this clone: An end of the junction differs from the germline gene, which may be a read error. The V gene is TRBV9, the J gene TRBJ1-1; D is unresolved. The CDR3 is 15 amino acids. The germline V gene has CDR1 SGDLS and CDR2 YYNGEE. The chain's CDR3 is CASSVGGTMKTEAFF. The CDR3 DNA is TGTGCCAGCAGCGTAGGGGGAACAATGAAAACTGAAGCTTTCTTT.

This clone has a count of ten or more. The chain links TRBV4-1 to TRBJ1-2; the D gene is possibly TRBD1 (6 bases). CDR3 size: 17 residues. Germline V gives CDR1 MGHRA, CDR2 YSYEKL. V shed 2 bases and J shed 4 bases, with 20 bases lying between them. CDR3 in DNA: TGCGCCAGCAGCCAAACCCACACGGGGGCGCCTGGCTATGGCTACACCTTC. This encodes CASSQTHTGAPGYGYTF.

This clone has ten or more counts. The rearrangement joins TRBV29-1 to TRBJ1-2; D not certain. V shed 4 bases and J shed 4 bases, with 10 bases lying between them. Germline V gene data show CDR1 as SQVTM and CDR2 as ANQGSEA. The CDR3 loop spans 12 amino acids. The CDR3 DNA sequence: TGCAGCGTTGTATTAGGGCTCTATGGCTACACCTTC. It specifies CSVVLGLYGYTF.